The 26 T cell receptor beta chains reported below all come from one sample, sequenced in a study of beta chain features in type 1 diabetes. Whole-study findings and limits: Shorter TCRB CDR3s, moderately but significantly so, marked every one of the four CD4+ subsets in Type 1 diabetes patients.

TCRB transcripts that were expressed got sequenced, as all of the isolated RNA had been reverse transcribed. Sequencing was performed with immunoSEQ multiplex PCR; in TCRdb, only in-frame clones are kept and a portion is missing. The sample consists of approximately 730,000 clones, roughly 13% of them appearing once. Which antigens these TCRs recognize remains unknown. Sequencing used naive CD4+ T cells from blood. The receptors shown here come from a man younger than 35 with type 1 diabetes.

The chain couples TRBV28 to TRBJ1-2; a possible D gene is TRBD1 (5 bases). Trimming cost V 2 bases and J 4 bases, with 8 bases left between them. The CDR3 is made up of 13 amino acids. CDR1 MDHEN and CDR2 SYDVKM come from the germline V gene. The CDR3 bases are TGTGCCAGCAGTTTAGAGGGGAGCTATGGCTACACCTTC. Translating it yields CASSLEGSYGYTF.

V gene TRBV7-7 combines with J gene TRBJ2-1; 8 nucleotides match TRBD1. Germline V gene sequence: CDR1 SSHAT, CDR2 FNYEAQ (reference sequence). The CDR3 has 15 amino acids. V dropped 4 bases and J dropped 8; count of bases not matched to a gene: 10. The CDR3 loop is CASSWGDRPKDEQFF. The CDR3 DNA reads as TGTGCCAGCAGCTGGGGGGACAGGCCGAAGGATGAGCAGTTCTTC. Together with reference TRBV7-7 and TRBJ2-1, the CDR3 gives the full variable domain: GAGVSQSPRYKVTKRGQDVTLRCDPISSHATLYWYQQALGQGPEFLTYFNYEAQPDKSGLPSDRFSAERPEGSISTLTIQRTEQRDSAMYRCASSWGDRPKDEQFFGPGTRLTVL.

Turning to this clone: The same CDR3 also results from other DNA sequences found in this sample. The CDR3 protein is CSGRQGNTEAFF. In DNA, the CDR3 is TGCAGCGGGAGACAGGGGAACACTGAAGCTTTCTTT. The rearrangement links TRBV29-1 to TRBJ1-1, with 7 bases lining up with TRBD1. Germline-derived CDR1 and CDR2 are SQVTM and ANQGSEA. The CDR3 runs to 12 residues. After removal of 7 bases from V and 1 base from J, the junction contained 3 bases not matched to a gene. Filled out from reference TRBV29-1 and TRBJ1-1, the complete variable domain reads SAVISQKPSRDICQRGTSLTIQCQVDSQVTMMFWYRQQPGQSLTLIATANQGSEATYESGFVIDKFPISRPNLTFSTLTVSNMSPEDSSIYLCSGRQGNTEAFFGQGTRLTVV.

This clone was observed a handful of times. The gene calls are TRBV29-1 and TRBJ1-4; D is uncertain. This CDR3 region has 16 residues. Between the trimmed V and J ends, which lost 1 base and 4 bases, there was a span of 16 bases. Germline V gene lookup returns CDR1 SQVTM and CDR2 ANQGSEA. The CDR3, as DNA: TGCAGCGTTGAAGGTGGTGGAGCGGAGCATAATGAAAAACTGTTTTTT. Amino acid sequence: CSVEGGGAEHNEKLFF.

This clone was observed a handful of times. This chain joins TRBV25-1 and TRBJ2-1; 11 nucleotides match TRBD1. The length of the CDR3 is 15 residues. The V segment lost 4 bases and the J segment 8 bases; nucleotides outside the gene matches: 7. In germline, CDR1 is MGHDK, CDR2 SYGVNS. CDR3 nucleotide sequence: TGTGCCAGCAGTGCCGGGACAGGGGGTTGGGATGAGCAGTTCTTC. Encoded protein: CASSAGTGGWDEQFF.

The gene calls are TRBV9 and TRBJ2-5; D unresolved. The germline gives CDR1 SGDLS, CDR2 YYNGEE. V lost 3 bases to trimming and J lost 5 bases, with 5 bases between them. The CDR3 consists of 11 residues. The chain's CDR3 is CASSAAETQYF. DNA for the CDR3: TGTGCCAGCAGCGCCGCGGAGACCCAGTACTTC.

V usage is TRBV19 and J usage is TRBJ1-2, with D possibly TRBD1 on 5 matching bases. Deletions cut 9 bases from V and 1 base from J, with 9 bases between. The CDR3 is 12 amino acids. Germline V CDR1 and CDR2: LNHDA, SQIVND (reference sequence). The CDR3 DNA is TGTGCCAGCGGGGGAATTAACTATGGCTACACCTTC. It translates to CASGGINYGYTF.

This clone has only a few counts. Other DNA sequences in this sample translate to the same CDR3. The chain has TRBV20-1 and TRBJ1-1, with D uncertain. With 6 bases removed from V and 1 base from J, the gap between germline ends came to 6 bases. Looked up from germline, CDR1 is DFQATT and CDR2 is SNEGSKA (reference sequence). This CDR3 has 11 amino acids. CDR3 bases: TGCAGTGCCCCAAGGAACACTGAAGCTTTCTTT. This sequence encodes CSAPRNTEAFF.

This chain joins TRBV6-6 and TRBJ2-2; maybe TRBD2 (6 bases). CDR3 length equals 14 residues. Germline assignment: CDR1 MNHNY and CDR2 SVGAGI (reference sequence). Trimming took off 6 bases at V and 8 bases at J, with 16 bases between the two ends. DNA of the CDR3: TGTGCCAGCAGGCTAGGGACTCCGACTGGGGAGCTGTTTTTT. Translated: CASRLGTPTGELFF.

This clone appeared a few times. This rearrangement joins TRBV6-1 to TRBJ2-7, with TRBD2 as a possible D gene (6 bases). This CDR3 spans 15 amino acids. Trimming left V 1 base short and J 2 bases short, with 12 bases between. In germline, CDR1 is MNHNS, CDR2 SASEGT. CDR3 sequence: CASSEGGAGTYEQYF. As DNA, the CDR3 is TGTGCCAGCAGTGAAGGCGGGGCAGGAACCTACGAGCAGTACTTC.

This clone was recorded a few times. The chain joins TRBV7-2 to TRBJ1-5; D remains ambiguous. CDR1 SGHTA and CDR2 FQGNSA come from the germline V gene. This CDR3 is 15 amino acids long. V shed 2 bases and J shed 3 bases, with 11 bases lying between them. CDR3 sequence (DNA): TGTGCCAGCAGCTTACCAGGACCGCACAATCAGCCCCAGCATTTT. Residues: CASSLPGPHNQPQHF.

The chain uses TRBV11-2 and TRBJ2-1; the match to TRBD1 covers 10 bases. CDR1 and CDR2 (germline): SGHAT, FQNNGV. V trimming: 4 bases; J trimming: 5 bases; junction bases outside the gene matches: 5. This CDR3 has 15 amino acids. Here the CDR3 DNA reads TGTGCCAGCAGCTCCGGGACAGGGGTTAACAATGAGCAGTTCTTC. Its translation is CASSSGTGVNNEQFF.

CDR3 DNA sequence: TGTGCCAGCAGCCAAGACGGACAGGGCGCTCAGCCCCAGCATTTT. Translating gives CASSQDGQGAQPQHF. The chain couples TRBV4-2 to TRBJ1-5; 8 bases fit TRBD1. With 0 bases clipped from V and 6 bases from J, the junction kept 4 bases outside the gene matches. The CDR3 totals 15 residues. The germline gives CDR1 LGHNA, CDR2 YNFKEQ.

The chain employs TRBV28 and TRBJ1-2; D is perhaps TRBD1 (6 bases). Trimming pared 7 bases from V and 8 bases from J, leaving 26 bases between. Per the germline V gene, CDR1 is MDHEN and CDR2 is SYDVKM. This CDR3 comprises 16 residues. Here the CDR3 reads CASTLGLPGAIGGYTF. The CDR3 nucleotides read TGTGCCAGCACCTTAGGGCTCCCGGGGGCGATTGGCGGCTACACCTTC.

This clone was counted a few times. The V and J genes are TRBV2 and TRBJ1-4; no definite D call. V gave up 8 bases and J gave up 7 bases, with 17 bases separating them. The CDR3 length is 14 residues. CDR1 SNHLY and CDR2 FYNNEI come from the germline V gene. The CDR3 nucleotides read TGTGCCAGCGGCCGAGGGCCGGAAAGTGAAAAACTGTTTTTT. Translated, it gives CASGRGPESEKLFF.

This sequence joins TRBV6-6 and TRBJ1-4, with D possibly being TRBD1 (5 bases). The length of the CDR3 is 15 residues. V shed 5 bases and J shed 8 bases, with 18 bases lying between them. Germline V gene sequence: CDR1 MNHNY, CDR2 SVGAGI (reference sequence). The CDR3 nucleotides are TGTGCCAGCAGTACGGTGGGCGGAGGGGAAGAAAAACTGTTTTTT. Translated, it gives CASSTVGGGEEKLFF.

This clone turned up a few times. The chain combines TRBV7-9 with TRBJ2-5; D is unclear. There are 14 residues in the CDR3. Germline V gene lookup returns CDR1 SEHNR and CDR2 FQNEAQ (reference sequence). V was trimmed by 2 bases and J by 0 bases, leaving 7 bases between them. The CDR3 nucleotides read TGTGCCAGCAGCTTACAGGCCTACCAAGAGACCCAGTACTTC. Translation: CASSLQAYQETQYF. The full variable domain, completed using reference TRBV7-9 and TRBJ2-5, is DTGVSQNPRHKITKRGQNVTFRCDPISEHNRLYWYRQTLGQGPEFLTYFQNEAQLEKSRLLSDRFSAERPKGSFSTLEIQRTEQGDSAMYLCASSLQAYQETQYFGPGTRLLVL.

The gene calls are TRBV28 and TRBJ1-6, with 9 positions matching TRBD1. CDR3 length: 15 residues. Losses at the gene ends were 5 bases for V and 10 bases for J; bases not matched to a gene: 9. Per germline, CDR1 MDHEN and CDR2 SYDVKM. CDR3 loop: CASSPGQGLWSPLHF. DNA of the CDR3: TGTGCCAGCAGTCCGGGACAGGGACTGTGGTCACCCCTCCACTTT.

This clone was observed a few times. This chain connects TRBV14 to TRBJ1-1, with D possibly being TRBD1 (5 bases). The CDR3 sequence is 15 residues long. V lost 6 bases to trimming and J lost 2 bases, with 16 bases between them. Germline lookup yields CDR1 SGHDN and CDR2 FVKESK. In DNA, the CDR3 is TGTGCCAGCAGGGGATGGACATCTATCAACACTGAAGCTTTCTTT. Translation gives CASRGWTSINTEAFF.

This clone occurred a few times. The CDR3 sequence: CASSLPPGTNDGTGELFF. The CDR3, as DNA: TGCGCCAGCAGCTTGCCCCCAGGAACGAACGATGGGACCGGGGAGCTGTTTTTT. The V gene is TRBV5-1, the J gene TRBJ2-2; D remains ambiguous. The germline V gene has CDR1 SGHRS and CDR2 YFSETQ. This CDR3 has 18 residues. V was cut by 1 base and J by 5 bases, with 21 bases left in between.

This clone was seen more than once but under ten times. V usage is TRBV6-5 and J usage is TRBJ2-3, with D unresolved. The germline V gene has CDR1 MNHEY and CDR2 SVGAGI. CDR3 size: 13 residues. V lost 4 bases, J lost 0 bases, and 5 bases lay in between. Written as DNA, the CDR3 is TGTGCCAGCAGTTCCCAAAGCACAGATACGCAGTATTTT. Translating it yields CASSSQSTDTQYF.

This chain connects TRBV19 to TRBJ2-1, with D perhaps matching TRBD2 (6 bases). Germline V lookup: CDR1 LNHDA, CDR2 SQIVND (reference sequence). Trimming shortened V by 5 bases and J by 8 bases, and 16 bases separated the two germline ends. The CDR3 sequence is 14 residues long. The chain's CDR3 is CASSFGDLSDEQFF. The CDR3 coding sequence is TGTGCCAGTAGTTTCGGGGACTTAAGCGATGAGCAGTTCTTC.

V usage is TRBV2 and J usage is TRBJ2-5; D is unclear. The germline V gene has CDR1 SNHLY and CDR2 FYNNEI. V was shortened by 6 bases and J by 5 bases, with 10 bases between the two germline ends. CDR3 size: 12 residues. The CDR3 region has the DNA TGTGCCAGCAGGGCACTTGGGGAGACCCAGTACTTC. This sequence encodes CASRALGETQYF.

The CDR3: CASSLAIGGPSSYNEQFF. The CDR3 DNA is TGTGCCAGCAGCTTGGCCATCGGGGGGCCTTCCTCCTACAATGAGCAGTTCTTC. The V gene is TRBV5-6, the J gene TRBJ2-1; D is possibly TRBD2 (7 bases). This CDR3 region has 18 residues. V lost 0 bases and J lost 0, with 16 bases in between. Germline V lookup: CDR1 SGHDT, CDR2 YYEEEE.

The chain has TRBV15 and TRBJ2-5; D is undetermined. The J call may be mistaken, given a closer DNA end match to TRBJ2-7. The V gene's germline CDR1 is LNHNV and CDR2 YYDKDF (reference sequence). The CDR3 loop spans 14 amino acids. DNA of the CDR3: TGTGCCACCAGCAGCAAGGGAAATTCCTACGAGCAGTACTTC. Its protein is CATSSKGNSYEQYF.

This clone was detected only a few times. The J gene is TRBJ1-2, the V gene TRBV4-1; D not resolved. V lost 1 base, J lost 4 bases, and 13 bases lay in between. From germline, CDR1 is MGHRA and CDR2 YSYEKL. The CDR3 runs 15 residues. In nucleotides, the CDR3 is TGCGCCAGCAGCCAAGGACCAATCCCTAGCTATGGCTACACCTTC. It codes for CASSQGPIPSYGYTF.